Listed below are T cell receptor beta chains from one sample, sequenced in a study of post-analysis software for immune sequencing data. TCRdb reprocessed the PCR reads with MiXCR, giving one entry per CDR3 protein. The sample contains approximately 690,000 distinct CDR3 sequences, 59% of which appear only once. Sample: blood. The receptors shown here come from a girl aged 2 to 9 with multiple sclerosis. CDR3s include the opening cysteine and the closing phenylalanine or tryptophan. Fields, in order: CDR3 length, V gene, J gene, D gene, clone size, CDR3 DNA, CDR3 protein. A D gene is named only where the DNA matches it firmly. Rows may omit the clone size; those that give it use once, few, many or a size class.

length: 14; V: TRBV6-2/TRBV6-3; J: TRBJ2-1; D: .; size: .; DNA: TGTGCCAGCAGTTACAATAATCCGGGGAATGAGCAGTTCTTC; CDR3: CASSYNNPGNEQFF
length: 15; V: TRBV12-3/TRBV12-4; J: TRBJ2-1; D: TRBD2; size: .; DNA: TGTGCCAGCAGTTTAATAGCGGGGGCACCCAATGAGCAGTTCTTC; CDR3: CASSLIAGAPNEQFF
length: 14; V: TRBV6-5; J: TRBJ2-3; D: .; size: .; DNA: TGTGCCACCATGGACTACCCTAGCACAGATACGCAGTATTTT; CDR3: CATMDYPSTDTQYF
length: 19; V: TRBV15; J: TRBJ2-1; D: .; size: few; DNA: TGTGCCACCAGCAGAGATCACCCTAAAGCGGTCAGCTCCTACAATGAGCAGTTCTTC; CDR3: CATSRDHPKAVSSYNEQFF
length: 20; V: TRBV20-1; J: TRBJ2-4; D: TRBD1; size: .; DNA: TGCAGTGCTAGAGGCCCCGGGACAGGGATCTTTTCTGGGACCAAAAACATTCAGTACTTC; CDR3: CSARGPGTGIFSGTKNIQYF
length: 14; V: TRBV5-1; J: TRBJ2-5; D: TRBD2; size: once; DNA: TGCGCCAGCAGCTCACTAGCGGGGAAAGAGACCCAGTACTTC; CDR3: CASSSLAGKETQYF
length: 12; V: TRBV5-1; J: TRBJ2-7; D: TRBD2; size: .; DNA: TGCGCCAGCAAGGCTAGCGGCTACGAGCAGTACTTC; CDR3: CASKASGYEQYF
length: 11; V: TRBV25-1; J: TRBJ2-1; D: .; size: few; DNA: TGTGCCAGCAGTGAATTAGCGCAGCAGTTCTTC; CDR3: CASSELAQQFF
length: 15; V: TRBV6-5; J: TRBJ2-7; D: TRBD1; size: .; DNA: TGTGCCAGCAGTCCCCTCCCCGGGACAGACTACGAGCAGTACTTC; CDR3: CASSPLPGTDYEQYF
length: 13; V: TRBV12-3/TRBV12-4; J: TRBJ2-3; D: .; size: few; DNA: TGTGCCAGCAGTTTGATCGACCCAGATACGCAGTATTTT; CDR3: CASSLIDPDTQYF
length: 13; V: TRBV7-2; J: TRBJ1-2; D: .; size: .; DNA: TGTGCCAGCAGCTTACCACAGAACTATGGCTACACCTTC; CDR3: CASSLPQNYGYTF
length: 17; V: TRBV4-1; J: TRBJ2-3; D: TRBD2; size: .; DNA: TGCGCCAGCAGCCAAGATCGGACTAGCGGAGGTTCAGATACGCAGTATTTT; CDR3: CASSQDRTSGGSDTQYF
length: 15; V: TRBV3-1; J: TRBJ2-1; D: .; size: few; DNA: TGTGCCAGCAGCCAAGATCGGGCGGCTTCAAATGAGCAGTTCTTC; CDR3: CASSQDRAASNEQFF
length: 16; V: TRBV4-1; J: TRBJ2-1; D: .; size: .; DNA: TGCGCCAGCAGCCTCCACCTAGCTTTGGACGGGAATGAGCAGTTCTTC; CDR3: CASSLHLALDGNEQFF
length: 14; V: TRBV12-3/TRBV12-4; J: TRBJ1-2; D: TRBD1; size: .; DNA: TGTGCCAGCAGTGCGGACAGGATGTACGATGGCCACACCTTC; CDR3: CASSADRMYDGHTF
length: 14; V: TRBV5-1; J: TRBJ2-5; D: .; size: few; DNA: TGTGCCAGCAGCTTAGATCCCGGGGAAGAGACCCAGTACTTC; CDR3: CASSLDPGEETQYF
length: 18; V: TRBV28; J: TRBJ1-5; D: TRBD1; size: .; DNA: TGTGCCAGCAGTTCCCTAAAGGACAGGGATTTCCGCAATCAGCCCCAGCATTTT; CDR3: CASSSLKDRDFRNQPQHF
length: 15; V: TRBV6-6; J: TRBJ2-7; D: TRBD1; size: once; DNA: TGTGCCAGCAGTTACAGGGACAGGGAGGGGTACGAGCAGTACTTC; CDR3: CASSYRDREGYEQYF
length: 15; V: TRBV3-1; J: TRBJ2-5; D: .; size: .; DNA: TGTGCCAGCAGCCAAGAGCCCCTGCTTCGTGAATCCTGGTACTTC; CDR3: CASSQEPLLRESWYF
length: 13; V: TRBV12-3/TRBV12-4; J: TRBJ2-1; D: .; size: .; DNA: TGTGCCAGCAGTTATCCCCCGGGGAATGAGCAGTTCTTC; CDR3: CASSYPPGNEQFF
length: 14; V: TRBV29-1; J: TRBJ2-5; D: .; size: .; DNA: TGCAGCGTTATCCGGGACCCTCAGCCAGAGACCCAGTACTTC; CDR3: CSVIRDPQPETQYF
length: 16; V: TRBV7-4; J: TRBJ2-7; D: .; size: .; DNA: TGTGCCAGCAGCTTAGAAGTCCCAGGGAACTCCTACGAGCAGTACTTC; CDR3: CASSLEVPGNSYEQYF
length: 16; V: TRBV4-3; J: TRBJ2-1; D: TRBD2; size: .; DNA: TGCGCCAGCAGCCAAGCTAGCGGGGGCACCTACAATGAGCAGTTCTTC; CDR3: CASSQASGGTYNEQFF
length: 16; V: TRBV5-1; J: TRBJ2-7; D: .; size: once; DNA: TGCGCCAGCGGCCGAGGCGTTGGGGGCCTCGCCTACGAGCAGTACTTC; CDR3: CASGRGVGGLAYEQYF
length: 17; V: TRBV4-2; J: TRBJ2-1; D: TRBD2; size: .; DNA: TGTGCCAGCAGCCAAGATCGATCTAGCGGGAGGGACAATGAGCAGTTCTTC; CDR3: CASSQDRSSGRDNEQFF
length: 17; V: TRBV7-2; J: TRBJ1-4; D: TRBD1; size: .; DNA: TGTGCCAGCAGTTTAGCCCCTTTACAGGGGTCCCGGAGAAAACTGTTTTTT; CDR3: CASSLAPLQGSRRKLFF
length: 16; V: TRBV7-6; J: TRBJ2-1; D: TRBD2; size: .; DNA: TGTGCCAGCAGCTTAGGGAGCGGGGTCTCCTACAATGAGCAGTTCTTC; CDR3: CASSLGSGVSYNEQFF
length: 14; V: TRBV29-1; J: TRBJ1-2; D: .; size: .; DNA: TGCAGCGTTGGCACAGACGGTTCTAACTATGGCTACACCTTC; CDR3: CSVGTDGSNYGYTF
length: 14; V: TRBV5-1; J: TRBJ1-2; D: .; size: .; DNA: TGCGCCAGCAGCTTGACAGAGCGCTCCTATGGCTACACCTTC; CDR3: CASSLTERSYGYTF
length: 16; V: TRBV24-1; J: TRBJ2-5; D: .; size: .; DNA: TGTGCCACCAGGGGAGGAGGGGGCCACGGCGGAGAGACCCAGTACTTC; CDR3: CATRGGGGHGGETQYF
length: 12; V: TRBV29-1; J: TRBJ2-7; D: TRBD2; size: .; DNA: TGCAGCGTTAGCGGGAGAATCTACGAGCAGTACTTC; CDR3: CSVSGRIYEQYF
length: 15; V: TRBV29-1; J: TRBJ2-7; D: TRBD1; size: .; DNA: TGCAGCGTTGTCGGGCTCGGGACAGGGCCCTTGGAGCAGTACTTC; CDR3: CSVVGLGTGPLEQYF
length: 14; V: TRBV2; J: TRBJ2-5; D: .; size: .; DNA: TGTGCCAGCAGTGGCAGGGGAGGTGAAGAGACCCAGTACTTC; CDR3: CASSGRGGEETQYF
length: 14; V: TRBV12-3/TRBV12-4; J: TRBJ1-5; D: TRBD1; size: few; DNA: TGTGCCAGCAGTTTGACAGGGAGTAATCAGCCCCAGCATTTT; CDR3: CASSLTGSNQPQHF
length: 17; V: TRBV7-9; J: TRBJ1-1; D: .; size: once; DNA: TGTGCCAGCAGCTTAATCGGTGGTCAACAACCCAACACTGAAGCTTTCTTT; CDR3: CASSLIGGQQPNTEAFF
length: 15; V: TRBV4-2; J: TRBJ2-1; D: TRBD2; size: few; DNA: TGTGCCAGCAGCCAAGAACTAGCGGGGAGGAATGAGCAGTTCTTC; CDR3: CASSQELAGRNEQFF
length: 16; V: TRBV3-1; J: TRBJ2-1; D: TRBD2; size: .; DNA: TGTGCCAGCAGCGGGATCGCTAGCGGGAGTAGAGGTGAGCAGTTCTTC; CDR3: CASSGIASGSRGEQFF
length: 15; V: TRBV4-3; J: TRBJ1-1; D: .; size: .; DNA: TGCGCCAGCAGCCAAGAAGATCTGGGTGGCACTGAAGCTTTCTTT; CDR3: CASSQEDLGGTEAFF
length: 13; V: TRBV11-3; J: TRBJ2-5; D: .; size: .; DNA: TGTGCCAGCAGCCCTCGGACAAGCGAGACCCAGTACTTC; CDR3: CASSPRTSETQYF
length: 15; V: TRBV20-1; J: TRBJ2-3; D: TRBD2; size: .; DNA: TGCAGTGCTAGAGAAAGAAGCGGGGGCACAGATACGCAGTATTTT; CDR3: CSARERSGGTDTQYF
length: 14; V: TRBV7-2; J: TRBJ2-3; D: TRBD2; size: .; DNA: TGTGCCAGCAGCCTTAGCGGGGGCTCCCAAATGCAGTATTTT; CDR3: CASSLSGGSQMQYF